The present TCR beta chain was sequenced within a study of T cells in Graves' hyperthyroidism and ophthalmopathy. This CDR3 is 12 amino acids long. The germline V gene has CDR1 SEHNR and CDR2 FQNEAQ (reference sequence). With 5 bases removed from V and 0 bases from J, the gap between germline ends came to 5 bases. This clonotype showed up many times. Regions amplified from RNA transcripts were the TCR beta CDR3 regions. The HTBI primer set served for first-round RT-PCR of the TCR CDR3. TCRdb analysed the multiplex PCR reads with MiXCR anew, one entry per CDR3 protein. The sample records 300,000 to 450,000 distinct CDR3 sequences, roughly 13% being singletons.

Sequencing was carried out using blood. The clonotype was recovered from a woman in her sixties with Graves' hyperthyroidism. The J gene is TRBJ2-7, the V gene TRBV7-9; D is unresolved. CDR3 DNA sequence: TGTGCCAGCAGCCGAAGCTCCTACGAGCAGTACTTC. This sequence encodes CASSRSSYEQYF. Variable domain in full (rest from reference TRBV7-9 and TRBJ2-7): DTGVSQNPRHKITKRGQNVTFRCDPISEHNRLYWYRQTLGQGPEFLTYFQNEAQLEKSRLLSDRFSAERPKGSFSTLEIQRTEQGDSAMYLCASSRSSYEQYFGPGTRLTVT.